These T cell receptor beta chains were read from a single sample in a study of blood T cell repertoires in COVID-19. TCRdb's copy holds only in-frame clones and misses some; the assay was immunoSEQ multiplex PCR. The sample includes about 130,000 clones, about 86% of them seen just once. Sequenced input: peripheral blood. These receptors originate from a woman in her forties or fifties with acute or convalescent COVID-19. Each CDR3 is given with its conserved first and last residue. Each record gives: CDR3 protein, CDR3 DNA, D gene, J gene, clone size, V gene. A D gene is named only where the DNA matches it firmly. For some rows the clone size is stated as once, few or many, or as a class when expanded; others skip it.

cdr3_aa: CSVGFGRASNQPQHF
cdr3_nt: TGCAGCGTTGGATTTGGCAGGGCAAGCAATCAGCCCCAGCATTTT
d_call: NA
j_call: TRBJ1-5
clone_size: few
v_call: TRBV29-1

cdr3_aa: CASSLVSNQETQYF
cdr3_nt: TGCGCCAGCAGCTTGGTGTCTAACCAAGAGACCCAGTACTTC
d_call: NA
j_call: TRBJ2-5
clone_size: NA
v_call: TRBV5-1

cdr3_aa: CASSLADRPNYGYTF
cdr3_nt: TGTGCCAGCAGCTTGGCCGACAGGCCTAACTATGGCTACACCTTC
d_call: NA
j_call: TRBJ1-2
clone_size: NA
v_call: TRBV5-5

cdr3_aa: CASRRATHKDYGYTF
cdr3_nt: TGTGCCAGCAGGCGGGCCACCCATAAGGACTATGGCTACACCTTC
d_call: NA
j_call: TRBJ1-2
clone_size: NA
v_call: TRBV28

cdr3_aa: CASSLWGAQGNTIYF
cdr3_nt: TGTGCCAGCAGTTTATGGGGGGCTCAGGGAAACACCATATATTTT
d_call: NA
j_call: TRBJ1-3
clone_size: NA
v_call: TRBV28

cdr3_aa: CASAFRGFTDTQYF
cdr3_nt: TGCGCCAGCGCATTCCGGGGGTTCACAGATACGCAGTATTTT
d_call: NA
j_call: TRBJ2-3
clone_size: NA
v_call: TRBV5-1

cdr3_aa: CASSRGRGTEATF
cdr3_nt: TGTGCCAGCAGCCGGGGACGCGGGACAGAAGCCACGTTC
d_call: NA
j_call: TRBJ2-7
clone_size: NA
v_call: TRBV3-1/TRBV3-2

cdr3_aa: CASSLGTGSSPLHF
cdr3_nt: TGTGCCAGCAGCTTAGGGACAGGATCCTCACCCCTCCACTTT
d_call: TRBD1
j_call: TRBJ1-6
clone_size: once
v_call: TRBV5-6

cdr3_aa: CASSKTSGVSYEQYF
cdr3_nt: TGTGCCAGCAGTAAGACTAGCGGGGTCTCCTACGAGCAGTACTTC
d_call: TRBD2
j_call: TRBJ2-7
clone_size: few
v_call: TRBV2

cdr3_aa: CASSSGTIRQETQYF
cdr3_nt: TGTGCCAGTAGTTCCGGGACAATTAGGCAAGAGACCCAGTACTTC
d_call: NA
j_call: TRBJ2-5
clone_size: NA
v_call: TRBV19

cdr3_aa: CASSAGQINEKLFF
cdr3_nt: TGCGCCAGCAGCGCGGGACAGATTAATGAAAAACTGTTTTTT
d_call: TRBD1
j_call: TRBJ1-4
clone_size: NA
v_call: TRBV5-1

cdr3_aa: CAISETPGQGTSEAFF
cdr3_nt: TGTGCCATCAGTGAGACTCCGGGACAGGGAACTTCTGAAGCTTTCTTT
d_call: TRBD1
j_call: TRBJ1-1
clone_size: NA
v_call: TRBV10-3

cdr3_aa: CASSLDRVNTIYF
cdr3_nt: TGTGCCAGCAGCTTAGATCGCGTAAACACCATATATTTT
d_call: NA
j_call: TRBJ1-3
clone_size: once
v_call: TRBV11-2

cdr3_aa: CASSLGADYTEAFF
cdr3_nt: TGTGCCAGCAGCTTAGGGGCTGACTACACTGAAGCTTTCTTT
d_call: NA
j_call: TRBJ1-1
clone_size: NA
v_call: TRBV5-4

cdr3_aa: CASSSTVLGNTIYF
cdr3_nt: TGTGCCAGTAGTTCGACAGTGCTGGGAAACACCATATATTTT
d_call: NA
j_call: TRBJ1-3
clone_size: NA
v_call: TRBV19

cdr3_aa: CASSLNYEQYF
cdr3_nt: TGTGCCAGCAGCCTAAACTACGAGCAGTACTTC
d_call: NA
j_call: TRBJ2-7
clone_size: NA
v_call: TRBV5-8

cdr3_aa: CASSLTGTGGTEAFF
cdr3_nt: TGTGCCAGCAGTCTAACCGGGACAGGGGGCACTGAAGCTTTCTTT
d_call: TRBD1
j_call: TRBJ1-1
clone_size: few
v_call: TRBV27

cdr3_aa: CASSLMRYDEQFF
cdr3_nt: TGTGCCAGCTCACTTATGAGGTACGATGAGCAGTTCTTC
d_call: NA
j_call: TRBJ2-1
clone_size: NA
v_call: TRBV18

cdr3_aa: CASSPQDTDTQYF
cdr3_nt: TGTGCCAGCTCCCCCCAGGACACAGATACGCAGTATTTT
d_call: NA
j_call: TRBJ2-3
clone_size: once
v_call: TRBV18

cdr3_aa: CASISTGGGDEQYF
cdr3_nt: TGTGCCAGCATTTCGACAGGGGGTGGAGACGAGCAGTACTTC
d_call: TRBD1
j_call: TRBJ2-7
clone_size: NA
v_call: TRBV5-6

cdr3_aa: CASMSGTGAYNSPLHF
cdr3_nt: TGTGCCAGCATGTCCGGGACAGGGGCCTATAATTCACCCCTCCACTTT
d_call: TRBD1
j_call: TRBJ1-6
clone_size: NA
v_call: TRBV6-6

cdr3_aa: CASSLPLERWAFF
cdr3_nt: TGTGCCAGCAGCTTACCCCTAGAACGGTGGGCTTTCTTT
d_call: NA
j_call: TRBJ1-1
clone_size: NA
v_call: TRBV13

cdr3_aa: CASSQDQASGPYNEQFF
cdr3_nt: TGCGCCAGCAGCCAAGATCAGGCTAGCGGACCCTACAATGAGCAGTTCTTC
d_call: TRBD2
j_call: TRBJ2-1
clone_size: few
v_call: TRBV4-1

cdr3_aa: CASSSQGQGYTF
cdr3_nt: TGTGCCAGCAGCTCTCAGGGCCAAGGCTACACCTTC
d_call: NA
j_call: TRBJ1-2
clone_size: NA
v_call: TRBV7-9

cdr3_aa: CATSDNRGTDTQYF
cdr3_nt: TGTGCCACCAGTGACAACAGGGGGACAGATACGCAGTATTTT
d_call: TRBD1
j_call: TRBJ2-3
clone_size: NA
v_call: TRBV24-1

cdr3_aa: CASSLAGFGNTEAFF
cdr3_nt: TGCGCCAGCAGCTTGGCAGGGTTCGGGAACACTGAAGCTTTCTTT
d_call: NA
j_call: TRBJ1-1
clone_size: NA
v_call: TRBV5-1

cdr3_aa: CSVENRGNYGYTF
cdr3_nt: TGCAGCGTTGAAAACAGGGGGAACTATGGCTACACCTTC
d_call: TRBD1
j_call: TRBJ1-2
clone_size: few
v_call: TRBV29-1

cdr3_aa: CASSTDKSGAYNEQFF
cdr3_nt: TGTGCCAGTAGTACAGACAAGAGCGGAGCCTACAATGAGCAGTTCTTC
d_call: NA
j_call: TRBJ2-1
clone_size: NA
v_call: TRBV19

cdr3_aa: CASGLVGVGDQPQHF
cdr3_nt: TGTGCTAGTGGTTTGGTCGGGGTTGGGGATCAGCCCCAGCATTTT
d_call: NA
j_call: TRBJ1-5
clone_size: once
v_call: TRBV12-5

cdr3_aa: CASSLGQHNEQFF
cdr3_nt: TGTGCCAGCAGTCTGGGACAGCACAATGAGCAGTTCTTC
d_call: TRBD1
j_call: TRBJ2-1
clone_size: NA
v_call: TRBV6-4

cdr3_aa: CASSSSVYEQYF
cdr3_nt: TGTGCCAGCAGTTCAAGCGTCTACGAGCAGTACTTC
d_call: NA
j_call: TRBJ2-7
clone_size: NA
v_call: TRBV28

cdr3_aa: CASSSGGAPAYEQYF
cdr3_nt: TGTGCCAGCAGTTCCGGCGGGGCCCCAGCCTACGAGCAGTACTTC
d_call: NA
j_call: TRBJ2-7
clone_size: NA
v_call: TRBV6-5

cdr3_aa: CASARVEAYEQYF
cdr3_nt: TGCGCCAGCGCCAGAGTGGAGGCTTACGAGCAGTACTTC
d_call: NA
j_call: TRBJ2-7
clone_size: NA
v_call: TRBV5-1

cdr3_aa: CAWTPGTGSSGYTF
cdr3_nt: TGTGCCTGGACTCCCGGGACAGGGAGTAGTGGCTACACCTTC
d_call: TRBD1
j_call: TRBJ1-2
clone_size: NA
v_call: TRBV30

cdr3_aa: CASSLSDRSRTQYF
cdr3_nt: TGTGCCAGCAGCTTGTCGGACAGGTCCAGGACCCAGTACTTC
d_call: TRBD1
j_call: TRBJ2-5
clone_size: few
v_call: TRBV5-4

cdr3_aa: CSARTSGRNEQYF
cdr3_nt: TGCAGCGCTAGGACTAGCGGGAGGAACGAGCAGTACTTC
d_call: TRBD2
j_call: TRBJ2-7
clone_size: NA
v_call: TRBV29-1

cdr3_aa: CASSLLRGGSSYNEQFF
cdr3_nt: TGTGCCAGCAGCCTCCTCCGCGGGGGAAGCTCCTACAATGAGCAGTTCTTC
d_call: TRBD2
j_call: TRBJ2-1
clone_size: NA
v_call: TRBV11-2

cdr3_aa: CASSILGTSGRNEQFF
cdr3_nt: TGTGCCAGTAGTATTCTCGGGACTAGCGGGAGAAATGAGCAGTTCTTC
d_call: TRBD2
j_call: TRBJ2-1
clone_size: NA
v_call: TRBV19

cdr3_aa: CASSRGQRGNYGYTF
cdr3_nt: TGTGCCAGCAGCCGCGGACAGAGGGGAAACTATGGCTACACCTTC
d_call: NA
j_call: TRBJ1-2
clone_size: NA
v_call: TRBV6-5

cdr3_aa: CSVGRGGEQFF
cdr3_nt: TGCAGCGTTGGAAGGGGTGGCGAGCAGTTCTTC
d_call: NA
j_call: TRBJ2-1
clone_size: NA
v_call: TRBV29-1

cdr3_aa: CASRLLGGYGYTF
cdr3_nt: TGTGCCAGCCGATTACTAGGGGGCTATGGCTACACCTTC
d_call: NA
j_call: TRBJ1-2
clone_size: NA
v_call: TRBV6-5

cdr3_aa: CAISKGLEDEQYF
cdr3_nt: TGTGCCATCAGTAAGGGACTAGAAGACGAGCAGTACTTC
d_call: TRBD2
j_call: TRBJ2-7
clone_size: NA
v_call: TRBV10-3

cdr3_aa: CASSRGQADSNQPQHF
cdr3_nt: TGTGCCAGCTCACGGGGACAGGCCGATAGCAATCAGCCCCAGCATTTT
d_call: TRBD1
j_call: TRBJ1-5
clone_size: NA
v_call: TRBV18

cdr3_aa: CASSLSYGYTF
cdr3_nt: TGTGCCAGCAGTTTGAGCTATGGCTACACCTTC
d_call: NA
j_call: TRBJ1-2
clone_size: once
v_call: TRBV28

cdr3_aa: CAWSRGLAGVNEQFF
cdr3_nt: TGTGCCTGGAGCCGGGGCCTAGCGGGAGTGAATGAGCAGTTCTTC
d_call: TRBD2
j_call: TRBJ2-1
clone_size: few
v_call: TRBV30

cdr3_aa: CASSETYRNSPLHF
cdr3_nt: TGTGCCAGCAGTGAGACTTACCGGAATTCACCCCTCCACTTT
d_call: NA
j_call: TRBJ1-6
clone_size: once
v_call: TRBV6-1

cdr3_aa: CASSLWVGQEQYF
cdr3_nt: TGTGCCAGCAGCTTATGGGTGGGGCAGGAGCAGTACTTC
d_call: NA
j_call: TRBJ2-7
clone_size: NA
v_call: TRBV7-3